This T cell receptor (beta chain) was documented in a study of somatic mutations in cytotoxic T cells in rheumatoid arthritis. Overall study: It was right after diagnosis, before any treatment, that patient blood (about 31 ml EDTA) was drawn.

Assay: immunoSEQ multiplex PCR; the TCRdb copy retains only in-frame clones and omits some. The table shows 15,000 to 20,000 clones, with 75% to 85% occurring only once. The CDR3 is made up of 14 amino acids. The germline V gene encodes CDR1 SGHDN and CDR2 FVKESK. Trimming removed 5 bases from V and 2 bases from J, with 10 bases in between. The TCR originated in an adult with rheumatoid arthritis. Sequenced input: CD8+ T cells sorted from blood. V and J are TRBV14 and TRBJ2-1; tentatively, D is TRBD1 (6 bases). CDR3: CASSTGWPYNEQFF. In nucleotides, the CDR3 is TGTGCCAGCAGCACAGGGTGGCCCTACAATGAGCAGTTCTTC.